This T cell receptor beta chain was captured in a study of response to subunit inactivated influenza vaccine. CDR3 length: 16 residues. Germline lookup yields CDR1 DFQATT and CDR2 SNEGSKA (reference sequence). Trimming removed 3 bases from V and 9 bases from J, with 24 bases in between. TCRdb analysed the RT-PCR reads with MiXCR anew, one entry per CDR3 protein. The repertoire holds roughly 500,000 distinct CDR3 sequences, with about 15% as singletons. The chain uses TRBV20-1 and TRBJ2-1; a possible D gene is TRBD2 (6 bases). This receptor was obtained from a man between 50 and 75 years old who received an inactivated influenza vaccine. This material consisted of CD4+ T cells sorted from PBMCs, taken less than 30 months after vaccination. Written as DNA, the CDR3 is TGCAGTGCTAGGAAGGGCTTGCGACTAGATTTTAGTGAGCAGTTCTTC. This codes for CSARKGLRLDFSEQFF.